Detailed here is one T cell receptor beta chain. Its antigen is unidentified. This entry belongs to a study of T cells in Graves' hyperthyroidism and ophthalmopathy. Findings and limits, study-wide: In blood, most of the thyroid clonotypes expanded above 0.001 were also present.

With 3 bases clipped from V and 4 bases from J, the junction kept 4 bases outside the gene matches. CDR3 length: 15 amino acids. CDR1 MNHEY and CDR2 SVGEGT come from the germline V gene. Template material for amplifying TCR beta CDR3 regions consisted of RNA transcripts. The HTBI primer set drove a first-round RT-PCR of the TCR CDR3. Each CDR3 protein gets one entry after TCRdb re-called the multiplex PCR reads with MiXCR. Of hundreds of thousands of distinct CDR3 sequences listed, about 15% are singletons. Each patient was aged 18 to 65 and had newly diagnosed hyperthyroidism of under 2 months' duration. Diagnosis relied on clinical symptoms, serum thyroxine and TRAb, thyroid ultrasound and orbital computed tomography.

V and J are TRBV6-2 or TRBV6-3 and TRBJ2-3; 10 nucleotides match TRBD2. The sequenced sample consisted of blood. The sequence was obtained from a woman aged 18-30 years with Graves' hyperthyroidism. CDR3 protein: CASSYRAGGPDTQYF. The CDR3 bases are TGTGCCAGCAGTTATCGAGCGGGAGGGCCAGATACGCAGTATTTT.